This entry concerns a single T cell receptor (beta chain). The entry originates in a study of T cell responses to AZD1222 COVID-19 vaccine. With V trimmed by 6 bases and J by 1 base, 3 bases remained unmatched. This CDR3 is built from 13 residues. The germline gives CDR1 SEHNR, CDR2 FQNEAQ (reference sequence). Using immunoSEQ multiplex PCR, the repertoire was profiled, and TCRdb retains in-frame clones only, with some absent. The sample has around 130,000 clones; 80% to 90% are singletons. This rearrangement joins TRBV7-9 to TRBJ2-7; 7 positions agree with TRBD1. This material consisted of peripheral blood, taken on day 0 of AZD1222 vaccination. The receptor's source is an adult in good health. CDR3 coding DNA: TGTGCCAGCAGAGGGGGACAGTCCTACGAGCAGTACTTC. Amino acids: CASRGGQSYEQYF.